The present T cell receptor (beta chain) was sequenced within a study of blood T cell repertoires in COVID-19. Study-wide context: Italy, Spain and the United States were the sources of the convalescent and acute COVID-19 samples. From T cells, B-cell-depleted T cells, or PBMCs came the material, which was cDNA or gDNA.

Using immunoSEQ multiplex PCR, the repertoire was profiled, and TCRdb retains in-frame clones only, with some absent. This table holds 200,000 to 300,000 clones, approximately 84% found once. This clone was detected ten times or more. Participants, 18 to 89 years old, spanned around 26 US areas. Assignments of participants to cohorts depended upon their own reported clinical history. The sequencing input was PBMCs or T cells enriched from blood (not recorded which). This receptor was obtained from a woman in her forties with acute COVID-19.

CDR3 sequence: CATSSPGTEAFF. In DNA, the CDR3 is TGTGCCACCAGCAGCCCCGGGACAGAGGCTTTCTTT. The chain is built from TRBV15 and TRBJ1-1; 7 bases line up with TRBD1. CDR3 length: 12 amino acids. Germline assignment: CDR1 LNHNV and CDR2 YYDKDF (reference sequence). The V gene end was trimmed by 3 bases and the J gene end by 11 bases; junction bases not matched to a gene: 6.